One sample yielded the 25 T cell receptor beta chains listed below, sequenced in a study of radiation and T cells in renal cell carcinoma. TCRdb's table, derived via immunoSEQ multiplex PCR, lists solely in-frame clones and lacks some. The table shows about 130,000 clones, with more than 75% occurring only once. Time point denoted: blood 2 weeks post-SBRT. Treatment meaning: 15 Gy SBRT to primary tumor, nephrectomy 4 weeks later. Sequences were derived from blood, sampled from a patient whose treatment included radiotherapy and nephrectomy. The receptors were sampled from a woman in her seventies with renal cell carcinoma.

The chain has TRBV23-1 and TRBJ2-1; 11 nucleotides align to TRBD1. TRBV23-1 is classed as an ORF, of uncertain function. The trim removed 3 bases at V and 6 bases at J, leaving 4 bases unmatched. CDR3 size: 15 residues. The CDR3 is CASSHTGTGGNEQFF. As DNA, the CDR3 is TGCGCCAGCAGTCACACCGGGACAGGGGGCAATGAGCAGTTCTTC.

As regards this clone: Other DNA sequences in the same sample also yield this CDR3. CDR3 loop: CASSLGVYEQYF. In DNA form, the CDR3 reads TGTGCCAGCAGCTTAGGTGTCTACGAGCAGTACTTC. This chain links TRBV11-2 with TRBJ2-7; D ambiguous. This CDR3 comprises 12 residues. With 1 base removed from V and 3 bases from J, the gap between germline ends came to 4 bases. CDR1 and CDR2 from the germline V gene are SGHAT and FQNNGV.

The rearrangement joins TRBV11-2 to TRBJ1-2, with 7 bases aligning to TRBD1. The junction had 11 bases not matched to a gene; V was cut back by 4 bases and J by 3 bases. CDR3 length equals 16 residues. Germline CDR1 SGHAT, CDR2 FQNNGV. CDR3 loop: CASSSITGVLYYGYTF. DNA for the CDR3: TGTGCCAGCAGCTCGATTACAGGGGTATTATACTATGGCTACACCTTC.

The chain links TRBV30 to TRBJ1-1; D gene ambiguous. Germline CDR1 GTSNPN, CDR2 SVGIG (reference sequence). Trimming pared 3 bases from V and 5 bases from J, leaving 7 bases between. This CDR3 contains 11 residues. Written as DNA, the CDR3 is TGTGCCTGGAGGGACGGGACTGAAGCTTTCTTT. This encodes CAWRDGTEAFF.

The chain carries TRBV4-3 and TRBJ2-2; tentative D call: TRBD2 (6 bases). The CDR3 spans 15 residues. V lost 4 bases, J lost 3 bases, and 12 bases lay in between. The germline V gene has CDR1 LGHNA and CDR2 YSLEER. CDR3 sequence: CASSPGLLYTGELFF. The CDR3 DNA sequence: TGCGCCAGCAGCCCCGGACTATTATACACCGGGGAGCTGTTTTTT.

The chain recombines TRBV15 with TRBJ1-4; 7 positions agree with TRBD1. This CDR3 has 16 amino acids. The germline gives CDR1 LNHNV, CDR2 YYDKDF (reference sequence). The J segment lost 3 bases and the V segment lost 3 bases, leaving 7 bases of the junction unmatched. CDR3 coding DNA: TGTGCCACCAGCAGGGGGGACAGAGAGGCTAATGAAAAACTGTTTTTT. As protein: CATSRGDREANEKLFF.

The chain has TRBV18 and TRBJ1-4, with D possibly being TRBD1 (5 bases). V was trimmed by 2 bases and J by 4 bases, leaving 17 bases between them. This CDR3 comprises 17 residues. Germline CDR1 KGHSH, CDR2 LQKENI. CDR3 region: CASSPTTAEGLNEKLFF. DNA of the CDR3: TGTGCCAGCTCACCAACCACAGCCGAGGGGCTTAATGAAAAACTGTTTTTT.

The V and J genes are TRBV30 and TRBJ1-5; tentatively, D is TRBD1 (5 bases). V was cut by 1 base and J by 7 bases, with 11 bases left in between. CDR3 size: 13 residues. CDR1 and CDR2 (germline): GTSNPN, SVGIG (reference sequence). The CDR3 region is CAWSGGVEQPQHF. CDR3 DNA sequence: TGTGCCTGGAGTGGAGGGGTGGAACAGCCCCAGCATTTT.

The V and J genes are TRBV11-3 and TRBJ2-1; 9 bases map to TRBD2. The CDR3 consists of 15 residues. Germline CDR1 SGHNT, CDR2 YENEEA. Unmatched junction bases numbered 3, after V lost 3 bases and J lost 3 bases. The CDR3 sequence is CASSFSGSIYNEQFF. The DNA of the CDR3 is TGTGCCAGCAGCTTTAGCGGGAGTATCTACAATGAGCAGTTCTTC.

This chain links TRBV19 with TRBJ2-3; TRBD1 agrees at 8 bases. Germline V gives CDR1 LNHDA, CDR2 SQIVND (reference sequence). The trim removed 3 bases at V and 0 bases at J, leaving 5 bases unmatched. This CDR3 region has 16 residues. CDR3 amino acids: CASSISGQGSTDTQYF. The CDR3 DNA is TGTGCCAGTAGTATCTCCGGACAGGGCAGCACAGATACGCAGTATTTT.

This chain connects TRBV2 to TRBJ1-5; no firm D call. From germline, CDR1 is SNHLY and CDR2 FYNNEI. Trimming removed 6 bases at V and 1 base at J, with 10 bases between. The CDR3 consists of 14 residues. The CDR3 nucleotides read TGTGCCAGCAGCCTAGGGAACAGCAATCAGCCCCAGCATTTT. It codes for CASSLGNSNQPQHF.

The J gene is TRBJ1-2, the V gene TRBV6-1, with D possibly being TRBD1 (5 bases). CDR1 and CDR2 (germline): MNHNS, SASEGT. The CDR3 has 11 amino acids. V lost 3 bases and J 7 bases, leaving 6 bases between the germline ends. The CDR3 DNA reads as TGTGCCAGCAGTGAGGGGCTTGGCTACACCTTC. This codes for CASSEGLGYTF.

The V call is TRBV6-6, the J call TRBJ1-3, with unresolved D. This CDR3 contains 16 residues. V gave up 7 bases and J gave up 0 bases, with 16 bases separating them. In germline, CDR1 is MNHNY, CDR2 SVGAGI (reference sequence). The CDR3 DNA sequence: TGTGCCAGCACCCCTTTTGCTGATAGCTCTGGAAACACCATATATTTT. Translating it yields CASTPFADSSGNTIYF.

In nucleotides, the CDR3 is TGCGCCAGCAGCCAAGAAGGAGGGGCAAGGGGTGAAAAACTGTTTTTT. Amino acid sequence: CASSQEGGARGEKLFF. V is TRBV4-3 and J is TRBJ1-4; D might be TRBD1 (5 bases). The CDR3 spans 16 residues. Germline V gene lookup returns CDR1 LGHNA and CDR2 YSLEER. V gave up 0 bases and J gave up 7 bases, with 15 bases separating them.

The gene calls are TRBV10-1 and TRBJ2-3; 9 bases match TRBD2. Germline CDR1 reads WNHNN; CDR2 reads SYGVQD (reference sequence). Germline trimming cut 0 bases from V and 4 bases from J; bases unmatched to any gene: 8. CDR3 size: 17 residues. CDR3 nucleotide sequence: TGCGCCAGCAGTGAGTCATTGGCGGGGGGGCGATCAGATACGCAGTATTTT. This codes for CASSESLAGGRSDTQYF.

This rearrangement joins TRBV14 to TRBJ2-3; D is uncertain. This CDR3 is built from 14 residues. V was pared by 4 bases and J by 6 bases, with 14 bases between. Germline V gives CDR1 SGHDN, CDR2 FVKESK. The CDR3 DNA follows: TGTGCCAGCAGCCGAATCGATCTGGTGGATACGCAGTATTTT. Amino acid sequence: CASSRIDLVDTQYF.

The J gene is TRBJ2-7, the V gene TRBV29-1; no clear D. V lost 5 bases and J 4 bases, leaving 15 bases between the germline ends. The CDR3 is 13 amino acids. Germline values: CDR1 SQVTM, CDR2 ANQGSEA. For the CDR3, the DNA is TGCAGCGTTTCGTGGGCCTTGGTGTACGAGCAGTACTTC. Its translation is CSVSWALVYEQYF.

The gene calls are TRBV7-2 and TRBJ2-2; TRBD2 might be the D (5 bases). Germline CDR1 SGHTA, CDR2 FQGNSA. V was shortened by 0 bases and J by 8 bases, with 10 bases between the two germline ends. There are 14 residues in the CDR3. CDR3: CASSLADSGGELFF. The CDR3 nucleotides are TGTGCCAGCAGCTTAGCGGACTCCGGGGGGGAGCTGTTTTTT.

The V call is TRBV27, the J call TRBJ2-7, with TRBD1 identical over 10 bases. J was trimmed by 1 base and V by 5 bases; bases with no gene match: 5. This CDR3 is built from 15 residues. CDR1 and CDR2 from the germline V gene are MNHEY and SMNVEV (reference sequence). The CDR3 nucleotides read TGTGCCAGCAGTCCGACAGGGGGCCCGTCCTACGAGCAGTACTTC. It yields the protein CASSPTGGPSYEQYF.

The chain employs TRBV30 and TRBJ2-7; unclear D gene. The CDR3 covers 11 residues. Per germline, CDR1 GTSNPN and CDR2 SVGIG (reference sequence). V lost 3 bases and J 3 bases, leaving 6 bases between the germline ends. The CDR3 DNA is TGTGCCTGGAGCTTGGACTACGAGCAGTACTTC. It is translated as CAWSLDYEQYF.

This chain connects TRBV9 to TRBJ2-3; 11 bases line up with TRBD2. CDR3 size: 16 residues. Germline V gene sequence: CDR1 SGDLS, CDR2 YYNGEE. Trimming cost V 3 bases and J 1 base; bases outside gene matches: 4. The CDR3 sequence: CASSATSGAGTDTQYF. The CDR3 DNA sequence: TGTGCCAGCAGCGCGACTAGCGGGGCCGGCACAGATACGCAGTATTTT.

In DNA form, the CDR3 reads TGTGCCAGCAGCTCCACCCGCGGTAACACTGAAGCTTTCTTT. Amino acid sequence: CASSSTRGNTEAFF. The J gene is TRBJ1-1, the V gene TRBV7-3, with D uncertain. The CDR3 has 14 amino acids. The germline V and J ends were trimmed by 4 bases and 2 bases, with 11 bases remaining between them. Per germline, CDR1 SGHTA and CDR2 FQGTGA.

The chain recombines TRBV29-1 with TRBJ1-3; D is ambiguous. Trimming pared 2 bases from V and 0 bases from J, leaving 11 bases between. CDR1 is SQVTM, CDR2 ANQGSEA, per germline. The CDR3 covers 15 residues. The CDR3 reads CSVERPVGSGNTIYF. The CDR3 region has the DNA TGCAGCGTTGAACGTCCCGTAGGCTCTGGAAACACCATATATTTT.

The rearrangement links TRBV7-2 to TRBJ2-2; D is uncertain. The CDR3 sequence is 14 residues long. V dropped 4 bases and J dropped 1 base, with 7 bases sitting between them. Germline CDR1 and CDR2: SGHTA and FQGNSA. CDR3 amino acids: CASSWTGNTGELFF. The DNA for the CDR3 is TGTGCCAGCAGCTGGACGGGGAACACCGGGGAGCTGTTTTTT. The full variable domain, with the rest looked up from reference TRBV7-2 and TRBJ2-2, is GAGVSQSPSNKVTEKGKDVELRCDPISGHTALYWYRQSLGQGLEFLIYFQGNSAPDKSGLPSDRFSAERTGGSVSTLTIQRTQQEDSAVYLCASSWTGNTGELFFGEGSRLTVL.

The CDR3 DNA sequence: TGTGCCAGCAGCGCGGGGTCGAGCTATGGCTACACCTTC. Translating it yields CASSAGSSYGYTF. The chain uses TRBV9 and TRBJ1-2; D unclear. The CDR3 has 13 amino acids. The germline V gene encodes CDR1 SGDLS and CDR2 YYNGEE. Trimming stripped 3 bases from V and 4 bases from J, with 10 bases between.